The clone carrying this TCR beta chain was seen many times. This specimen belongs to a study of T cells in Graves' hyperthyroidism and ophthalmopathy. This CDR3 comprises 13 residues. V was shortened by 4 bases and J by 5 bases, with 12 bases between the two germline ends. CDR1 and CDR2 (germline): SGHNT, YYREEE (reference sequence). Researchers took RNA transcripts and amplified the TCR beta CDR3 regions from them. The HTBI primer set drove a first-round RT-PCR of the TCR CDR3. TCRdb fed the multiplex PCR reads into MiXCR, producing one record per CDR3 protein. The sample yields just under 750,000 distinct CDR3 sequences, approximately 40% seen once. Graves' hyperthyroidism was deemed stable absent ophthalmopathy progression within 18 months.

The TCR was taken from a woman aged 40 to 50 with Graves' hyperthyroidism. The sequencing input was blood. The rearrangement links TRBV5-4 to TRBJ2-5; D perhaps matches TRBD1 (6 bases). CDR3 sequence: CASSRTDDETQYF. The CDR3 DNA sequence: TGTGCCAGCAGCAGGACAGATGACGAGACCCAGTACTTC.